A selection of T cell receptor beta chains follows, all from one sample in a study of blood T cell repertoires in COVID-19. Profiling relied on immunoSEQ multiplex PCR, and the TCRdb table lists in-frame clones only, not all of them. The sample lists 220,000 or so clones, more than 65% occurring once. Sequenced sample: peripheral blood. The source of these receptors is a woman of 80 years or more with acute or convalescent COVID-19. CDR3s include the opening cysteine and the closing phenylalanine or tryptophan. D genes are given only for firm matches. The size field is filled for only some rows; it gives once, few, many or a size class.

v_call: TRBV5-1; j_call: TRBJ1-5; d_call: TRBD1; clone_size: NA; cdr3_aa: CASSTGTGDQPQHF; cdr3_nt: TGCGCCAGCAGCACTGGGACAGGGGATCAGCCCCAGCATTTT
v_call: TRBV30; j_call: TRBJ2-3; d_call: NA; clone_size: NA; cdr3_aa: CAWGRGTYTDTQYF; cdr3_nt: TGTGCCTGGGGGAGGGGGACGTATACAGATACGCAGTATTTT
v_call: TRBV9; j_call: TRBJ1-6; d_call: NA; clone_size: NA; cdr3_aa: CASSVTGSGSPLHF; cdr3_nt: TGTGCCAGCAGCGTTACAGGGAGTGGTTCACCCCTCCACTTT
v_call: TRBV19; j_call: TRBJ1-2; d_call: TRBD1; clone_size: NA; cdr3_aa: CASSTGDNYGYTF; cdr3_nt: TGTGCCAGCTCGACAGGGGATAACTATGGCTACACCTTC
v_call: TRBV5-1; j_call: TRBJ2-1; d_call: TRBD1; clone_size: NA; cdr3_aa: CASSSNPGQNNNEQFF; cdr3_nt: TGCGCCAGCAGCTCCAATCCGGGACAGAACAACAATGAGCAGTTCTTC
v_call: TRBV6-2/TRBV6-3; j_call: TRBJ2-6; d_call: NA; clone_size: NA; cdr3_aa: CASSYSGANVLTF; cdr3_nt: TGTGCCAGCAGTTATTCGGGGGCCAACGTCCTGACTTTC
v_call: TRBV4-2; j_call: TRBJ1-5; d_call: NA; clone_size: NA; cdr3_aa: CASSQESQGMQPQHF; cdr3_nt: TGTGCCAGCAGCCAAGAAAGTCAGGGGATGCAGCCCCAGCATTTT
v_call: TRBV10-3; j_call: TRBJ2-3; d_call: NA; clone_size: NA; cdr3_aa: CAISESGSTQYF; cdr3_nt: TGTGCCATCAGTGAGTCTGGGAGTACGCAGTATTTT
v_call: TRBV5-1; j_call: TRBJ2-3; d_call: TRBD2; clone_size: NA; cdr3_aa: CASSSAGVLTDTQYF; cdr3_nt: TGCGCCAGCAGTTCCGCGGGGGTTCTCACAGATACGCAGTATTTT
v_call: TRBV7-7; j_call: TRBJ2-1; d_call: NA; clone_size: once; cdr3_aa: CASSRDRYNEQFF; cdr3_nt: TGTGCCAGCAGCCGAGATAGATACAATGAGCAGTTCTTC
v_call: TRBV19; j_call: TRBJ1-1; d_call: NA; clone_size: NA; cdr3_aa: CASSAREYTEAFF; cdr3_nt: TGTGCCAGTAGTGCCAGGGAATACACTGAAGCTTTCTTT
v_call: TRBV5-4; j_call: TRBJ2-1; d_call: TRBD2; clone_size: few; cdr3_aa: CASSLGTKGDEQFF; cdr3_nt: TGTGCCAGCAGCTTAGGGACTAAAGGTGATGAGCAGTTCTTC
v_call: TRBV7-3; j_call: TRBJ2-1; d_call: NA; clone_size: NA; cdr3_aa: CASSLTGQARFF; cdr3_nt: TGTGCCAGCAGCTTAACGGGACAAGCTCGATTCTTC
v_call: TRBV4-3; j_call: TRBJ1-3; d_call: TRBD1; clone_size: few; cdr3_aa: CASSQVHGTGGNTIYF; cdr3_nt: TGCGCCAGCAGCCAAGTCCACGGGACAGGGGGAAACACCATATATTTT
v_call: TRBV13; j_call: TRBJ1-4; d_call: NA; clone_size: NA; cdr3_aa: CASSHNLATNEKLFF; cdr3_nt: TGTGCCAGCAGCCACAACCTAGCAACTAATGAAAAACTGTTTTTT
v_call: TRBV3-1/TRBV3-2; j_call: TRBJ1-3; d_call: NA; clone_size: NA; cdr3_aa: CASSPPQSGGSGNTIYF; cdr3_nt: TGTGCCAGCAGCCCCCCCCAGTCCGGGGGCTCTGGAAACACCATATATTTT
v_call: TRBV12-3/TRBV12-4; j_call: TRBJ1-2; d_call: NA; clone_size: NA; cdr3_aa: CASSLRQVSGYTF; cdr3_nt: TGTGCCAGCAGTTTAAGACAGGTCTCTGGCTACACCTTC
v_call: TRBV27; j_call: TRBJ2-7; d_call: NA; clone_size: few; cdr3_aa: CASSPIDRPYEQYF; cdr3_nt: TGTGCCAGCAGCCCTATTGACAGACCCTACGAGCAGTACTTC
v_call: TRBV12-3/TRBV12-4; j_call: TRBJ2-5; d_call: TRBD2; clone_size: NA; cdr3_aa: CASTLGGSETQYF; cdr3_nt: TGTGCCAGCACTTTGGGGGGGTCAGAGACCCAGTACTTC
v_call: TRBV3-1/TRBV3-2; j_call: TRBJ2-1; d_call: TRBD2; clone_size: NA; cdr3_aa: CASSPLAGGINEQFF; cdr3_nt: TGTGCCAGCAGCCCGCTAGCGGGGGGGATCAATGAGCAGTTCTTC
v_call: TRBV30; j_call: TRBJ2-1; d_call: TRBD2; clone_size: few; cdr3_aa: CAWRELADIYNEQFF; cdr3_nt: TGTGCCTGGAGGGAACTAGCGGATATCTACAATGAGCAGTTCTTC
v_call: TRBV2; j_call: TRBJ2-5; d_call: NA; clone_size: NA; cdr3_aa: CATTVGGRGETQYF; cdr3_nt: TGTGCCACCACAGTCGGGGGGCGCGGAGAGACCCAGTACTTC
v_call: TRBV7-9; j_call: TRBJ1-2; d_call: NA; clone_size: NA; cdr3_aa: CASSLPDQGYGYTF; cdr3_nt: TGTGCCAGCAGCTTACCGGACCAGGGGTATGGCTACACCTTC
v_call: TRBV19; j_call: TRBJ2-3; d_call: NA; clone_size: NA; cdr3_aa: CASSIDRGDAQYF; cdr3_nt: TGTGCCAGTAGTATAGATAGAGGAGATGCGCAGTATTTT